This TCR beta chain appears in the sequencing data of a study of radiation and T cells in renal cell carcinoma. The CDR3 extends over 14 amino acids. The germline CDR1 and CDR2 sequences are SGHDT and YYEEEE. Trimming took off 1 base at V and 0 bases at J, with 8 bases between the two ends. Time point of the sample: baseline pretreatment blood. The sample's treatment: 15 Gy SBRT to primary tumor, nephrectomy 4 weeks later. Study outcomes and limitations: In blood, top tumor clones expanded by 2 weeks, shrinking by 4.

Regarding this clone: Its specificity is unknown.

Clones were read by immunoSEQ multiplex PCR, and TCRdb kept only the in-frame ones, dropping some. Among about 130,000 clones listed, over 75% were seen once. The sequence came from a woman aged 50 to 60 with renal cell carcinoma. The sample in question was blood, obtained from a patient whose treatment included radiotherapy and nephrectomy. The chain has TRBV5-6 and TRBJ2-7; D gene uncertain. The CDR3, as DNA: TGTGCCAGCAGCTTGCTAGGACGCTCCTACGAGCAGTACTTC. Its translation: CASSLLGRSYEQYF.